These 4 T cell receptor beta chains share one sample of origin, sequenced in a study of post-analysis software for immune sequencing data. Study-wide results and limits: A few TRBV segments occurring more often in patients than controls included TRBV5-6, TRBV5-1 and TRBV20-1.

No antigen has been identified for these receptors. Each TCR beta cDNA library carried unique molecular identifiers. TCRdb fed the PCR reads into MiXCR, producing one record per CDR3 protein. This table holds over 150,000 distinct CDR3 sequences, about 29% found once. The sequenced material came from blood. The receptor source for this set is a girl aged 5 to 17 with multiple sclerosis.

This clonotype was detected ten times or more. This rearrangement joins TRBV20-1 to TRBJ2-7; D call uncertain. The CDR3 covers 11 residues. Germline CDR1 DFQATT, CDR2 SNEGSKA (reference sequence). CDR3 DNA: TGCAGCGTTCCAAGCTCCTACGAGCAGTACTTC. Its protein product is CSVPSSYEQYF.

A note on this clonotype: Since a much larger clone is just one base distant, this may be a read error. The gene calls are TRBV10-2 and TRBJ2-7, with D unclear. The CDR3 consists of 13 residues. CDR1 is WSHSY and CDR2 is SAAADI in the germline V gene. V was clipped by 8 bases and J by 6 bases, with 17 bases between them. CDR3 protein: CASLRQCSGEQYF. In DNA form, the CDR3 reads TGCGCCAGCCTACGCCAATGTTCGGGCGAGCAGTACTTC.

Worth noting for this clonotype: A read error is possible here, since a much larger clone lies one base away. This chain links TRBV10-2 with TRBJ2-3; 11 nucleotides align to TRBD2. This CDR3 is built from 15 residues. Germline V CDR1 and CDR2: WSHSY, SAAADI. The V gene end was trimmed by 2 bases and the J gene end by 4 bases; junction bases not matched to a gene: 2. CDR3 amino acids: CASSEVAGGSDTQYF. The CDR3 bases are TGCGCCAGCAGTGAGGTAGCGGGAGGGTCAGATACGCAGTATTTT.

This clonotype was picked up a small number of times. The chain is built from TRBV7-9 and TRBJ1-1, with D possibly TRBD1 on 6 matching bases. The CDR3 runs to 12 residues. V shed 3 bases and J shed 8 bases, with 10 bases lying between them. Looked up from germline, CDR1 is SEHNR and CDR2 is FQNEAQ (reference sequence). In DNA form, the CDR3 reads TGTGCCAGCAGCTTGTTGGGGGCGGAAGCTTTCTTT. The encoded protein is CASSLLGAEAFF.